This T cell receptor (beta chain) stems from a study of vaccination effects on CD4 cells after COVID-19. This clone showed up just once. Its antigen is not known. ViraFEST expansion of antigen-specific CD4+ T cells with viral peptide pools preceded sequencing. The culture ran for nine to ten days, and then CD4+ T cells were isolated. Vaccine recipients lacked prior SARS-CoV-2 infection and had negative nucleocapsid antibodies. Profiled with immunoSEQ multiplex PCR; TCRdb holds only in-frame clones, not every one. This table holds more than 40,000 clones, under 85% found once. The input for sequencing was CD4+ T cells from PBMCs cultured with HCoV-NL63 spike peptides, taken before COVID-19 vaccination. This sequence originates from a human donor who received a COVID-19 vaccine.

The CDR3 DNA follows: TGTGCCAGTAGTACCAACACCTGGGACCGTAGCACAGATACGCAGTATTTT. Encoded protein: CASSTNTWDRSTDTQYF. The chain carries TRBV19 and TRBJ2-3, with D perhaps given as TRBD1 or TRBD2 (5 bases each). The CDR3 extends over 17 amino acids. Looked up from germline, CDR1 is LNHDA and CDR2 is SQIVND (reference sequence). Trimming cost V 4 bases and J 0 bases, with 17 bases left between them.